This T cell receptor (beta chain) originates from a study of cytomegalovirus exposure and HLA in healthy donors. Findings of the study overall: Other equally common chains were less clonally expanded than HLA-associated TCR beta chains, a later analysis showed.

Per germline, CDR1 ENHRY and CDR2 SYGVKD. This CDR3 spans 17 amino acids. Losses at the gene ends were 6 bases for V and 4 bases for J; bases not matched to a gene: 16. On this clone itself: Its antigen is as yet unknown.

All the people who gave samples were healthy bone marrow donors. In nominal health when sampled, donors likely had unrecorded immune exposures nonetheless. Researchers ran the PCR with 60 Vbeta and 13 Jbeta primers. TCRdb's table, derived via immunoSEQ multiplex PCR, lists solely in-frame clones and lacks some. The table records tens of thousands of clones, over 65% of them present only once. The chain carries TRBV10-3 and TRBJ1-1, with 8 bases identical to TRBD1. The clonotype was recovered from a man between 50 and 59 years old in good health and CMV-seronegative. The sample was PBMCs. This CDR3 is CAISPRQGSPRSTEAFF. The CDR3 nucleotides are TGTGCCATCAGCCCTCGACAGGGGTCACCGAGGTCCACTGAAGCTTTCTTT.